This record concerns one TCR beta chain sequence. Its antigen is as yet unknown. Sequencing used immunoSEQ multiplex PCR; TCRdb keeps in-frame clones, though not all of them. The sample includes 180,000 or so clones, approximately 86% of them seen just once. The source of the sample is a study of T cell responses to AZD1222 COVID-19 vaccine. Study overall: Recipients boosted at about 4 weeks or about 12 weeks are pooled. Points from the study as a whole: Females outnumbered males among donors, who were mostly white British; clonal diversity was possibly underestimated.

This specimen consisted of peripheral blood, obtained on day 0 of AZD1222 vaccination. The source of this sequence is an adult in good health.

The CDR3 spells CASSLSVQGFHNEAFF. CDR3 DNA: TGTGCCAGCAGCTTGTCCGTTCAGGGGTTTCATAATGAAGCTTTCTTT. The chain couples TRBV5-5 to TRBJ1-1; a possible D gene is TRBD1 (6 bases). The CDR3 contains 16 residues. CDR1 is SGHKS, CDR2 YYEKEE, per germline (reference sequence). With 1 base removed from V and 7 bases from J, the gap between germline ends came to 20 bases.